Shown below are 23 T cell receptor beta chains from a single sample sequenced in a study of blood T cells in healthy people across ages. Through a sample-barcoded 5' primer and a J-beta primer mix, a second PCR was run for about 6 to 12 cycles. TCRdb redid the calling of the 5' RACE reads with MiXCR, one entry per CDR3 protein. The repertoire holds around 1,600,000 distinct CDR3 sequences, approximately 43% seen once, with less than 5% in the top ten. Sample: blood. The receptors were sampled from a woman under 30 in good health.

There are a few counts of this clonotype. Relative to the germline gene, one junction end is altered; a read error may explain this. The chain is built from TRBV10-2 and TRBJ1-2, with a tentative D call TRBD1 (5 bases). Germline CDR1 is WSHSY and CDR2 is SAAADI. This CDR3 is built from 11 residues. The CDR3 sequence: CASSRDGGFTF. CDR3 bases: TGCGCCAGCAGTAGGGACGGTGGCTTCACCTTC.

V usage is TRBV7-9 and J usage is TRBJ1-2; D uncertain. The CDR3 contains 15 residues. V lost 1 base and J lost 3, with 12 bases in between. Germline loops: CDR1 SEHNR, CDR2 FQNEAQ (reference sequence). CDR3 loop: CASSLGQSAYYGYTF. CDR3 DNA sequence: TGTGCCAGCAGCTTAGGTCAATCAGCCTACTATGGCTACACCTTC.

The gene calls are TRBV27 and TRBJ2-3, with 7 nucleotides matching TRBD2. Trimming at V came to 7 bases and at J to 0 bases, leaving 10 bases not matched to a gene. There are 16 residues in the CDR3. Germline-derived CDR1 and CDR2 are MNHEY and SMNVEV (reference sequence). CDR3 coding DNA: TGTGCCAGCACCAAGACTAGCCCGAAGAGCACAGATACGCAGTATTTT. Its protein product is CASTKTSPKSTDTQYF.

This rearrangement joins TRBV9 to TRBJ2-2; maybe TRBD2 (7 bases). V was cut by 3 bases and J by 1 base, with 10 bases left in between. Germline assignment: CDR1 SGDLS and CDR2 YYNGEE. The CDR3 is 15 amino acids. CDR3 sequence: CASSEGGENTGELFF. CDR3 coding DNA: TGTGCCAGCAGCGAAGGGGGGGAGAACACCGGGGAGCTGTTTTTT.

The rearrangement joins TRBV5-1 to TRBJ1-1; possible D gene TRBD1, 6 bases. Per germline, CDR1 SGHRS and CDR2 YFSETQ. CDR3 length: 13 residues. Trimming removed 7 bases from V and 4 bases from J, with 14 bases in between. The CDR3 DNA is TGCGCCAGCCAGCGACAGGTGAGCACTGAAGCTTTCTTT. Protein sequence: CASQRQVSTEAFF. The full variable domain, in which reference TRBV5-1 and TRBJ1-1 provide the parts outside the CDR3, is KAGVTQTPRYLIKTRGQQVTLSCSPISGHRSVSWYQQTPGQGLQFLFEYFSETQRNKGNFPGRFSGRQFSNSRSEMNVSTLELGDSALYLCASQRQVSTEAFFGQGTRLTVV.

The chain carries TRBV7-8 and TRBJ2-7; TRBD2 aligns across 12 bases. Losses at the gene ends were 5 bases for V and 3 bases for J; bases not matched to a gene: 8. The CDR3 runs 16 residues. Germline CDR1 SGHVS, CDR2 FQNEAQ. The CDR3 nucleotides read TGTGCCAGCAGCCTAGGACTAGCGGGATCACTCTACGAGCAGTACTTC. It translates to CASSLGLAGSLYEQYF. Full variable domain (outside the CDR3, taken from reference TRBV7-8 and TRBJ2-7): GAGVSQSPRYKVAKRGQDVALRCDPISGHVSLFWYQQALGQGPEFLTYFQNEAQLDKSGLPSDRFFAERPEGSVSTLKIQRTQQEDSAVYLCASSLGLAGSLYEQYFGPGTRLTVT.

The J gene is TRBJ2-3, the V gene TRBV11-2; D perhaps matches TRBD1 (5 bases). Germline CDR1 is SGHAT and CDR2 is FQNNGV. With 6 bases removed from V and 6 bases from J, the gap between germline ends came to 19 bases. The CDR3 runs 15 residues. The CDR3 DNA reads TGTGCCAGCAGTGTGCAGGGATATGATTTGGATACGCAGTATTTT. This gives the protein CASSVQGYDLDTQYF.

The genes are TRBV3-1 and TRBJ1-6; D gene ambiguous. Germline loops: CDR1 LGHDT, CDR2 YNNKEL (reference sequence). This CDR3 has 14 amino acids. The V and J ends lost 2 bases and 7 bases respectively, with 9 bases between them. The CDR3 region is CASSQQALNSPLHF. Written as DNA, the CDR3 is TGTGCCAGCAGCCAACAGGCACTCAATTCACCCCTCCACTTT. The complete variable domain, with remaining parts taken from reference TRBV3-1 and TRBJ1-6, reads DTAVSQTPKYLVTQMGNDKSIKCEQNLGHDTMYWYKQDSKKFLKIMFSYNNKELIINETVPNRFSPKSPDKAHLNLHINSLELGDSAVYFCASSQQALNSPLHFGNGTRLTVT.

This clonotype was seen many times. This sequence joins TRBV27 and TRBJ2-7; D uncertain. The CDR3 length is 13 residues. V dropped 2 bases and J dropped 2 bases, with 7 bases sitting between them. Germline V gene data show CDR1 as MNHEY and CDR2 as SMNVEV (reference sequence). CDR3 nucleotide sequence: TGTGCCAGCAGTTTAGGGTGGGCCTACGAGCAGTACTTC. It yields the protein CASSLGWAYEQYF.

The table lists this clonotype with a few counts. The chain uses TRBV20-1 and TRBJ2-1, with 11 bases that match TRBD2. CDR3 length: 16 residues. Germline CDR1 DFQATT, CDR2 SNEGSKA (reference sequence). The V segment lost 1 base and the J segment 3 bases; nucleotides outside the gene matches: 5. The CDR3 is CSARVVSGGGYNEQFF. CDR3 sequence (DNA): TGCAGTGCTAGAGTAGTTAGCGGGGGGGGCTACAATGAGCAGTTCTTC.

This sequence joins TRBV25-1 and TRBJ2-2; TRBD1 matches at 9 bases. The V gene's germline CDR1 is MGHDK and CDR2 SYGVNS. The CDR3 runs 15 residues. V lost 4 bases and J lost 4; bases outside the gene matches: 4. The CDR3 bases are TGTGCCAGCAGTGGTGGGACAGGGTCCACCGGGGAGCTGTTTTTT. Amino acids: CASSGGTGSTGELFF.

V gene TRBV28 combines with J gene TRBJ1-5; TRBD1 might be the D (5 bases). Looked up from germline, CDR1 is MDHEN and CDR2 is SYDVKM. The germline V and J ends were trimmed by 8 bases and 0 bases, with 11 bases remaining between them. The CDR3 is 14 amino acids. This CDR3 is CASGQGNSNQPQHF. CDR3 bases: TGTGCCAGCGGGCAGGGCAATAGCAATCAGCCCCAGCATTTT.

This chain uses TRBV7-2 with TRBJ1-5, with unresolved D. V dropped 1 base and J dropped 0 bases, with 7 bases sitting between them. Germline CDR1 is SGHTA and CDR2 is FQGNSA. The CDR3 loop spans 15 amino acids. In DNA, the CDR3 is TGTGCCAGCAGCTTAGACAGTCTTAGCAATCAGCCCCAGCATTTT. Translated, it gives CASSLDSLSNQPQHF.

The CDR3 reads CASSRLGGQGGVSSGNTIYF. The CDR3 DNA follows: TGCGCCAGCAGCCGACTTGGTGGACAGGGAGGGGTGAGCTCTGGAAACACCATATATTTT. This chain links TRBV5-1 with TRBJ1-3; 8 bases agree with TRBD1. V was clipped by 4 bases and J by 0 bases; unmatched bases: 18. The CDR3 contains 20 residues. Germline CDR1 is SGHRS and CDR2 is YFSETQ.

This clonotype was seen a handful of times. The chain employs TRBV18 and TRBJ1-2; D remains unclear. CDR3 size: 11 residues. Germline V gives CDR1 KGHSH, CDR2 LQKENI. V lost 6 bases, J lost 8 bases, and 10 bases lay in between. This CDR3 reads CASSPDTGYTF. The CDR3 DNA sequence: TGTGCCAGCTCCCCCGACACCGGCTACACCTTC.

This clonotype occurred many times. This CDR3 is CASSVAPQGAGNEQFF. The DNA for the CDR3 is TGTGCCAGCAGCGTAGCCCCACAGGGGGCCGGGAATGAGCAGTTCTTC. The chain combines TRBV9 with TRBJ2-1; TRBD1 aligns across 9 bases. With 0 bases clipped from V and 7 bases from J, the junction kept 8 bases outside the gene matches. The CDR3 totals 16 residues. CDR1 and CDR2 (germline): SGDLS, YYNGEE.

Only a few counts were recorded for this clonotype. V and J are TRBV5-1 and TRBJ1-2, with D perhaps TRBD1 (5 bases). The length of the CDR3 is 14 residues. Germline CDR1 is SGHRS and CDR2 is YFSETQ. Trimming removed 2 bases from V and 4 bases from J, with 12 bases in between. CDR3 amino acids: CASSFSGPGYGYTF. CDR3 coding DNA: TGCGCCAGCAGCTTCTCAGGGCCTGGCTATGGCTACACCTTC. The whole variable domain, filled in from reference TRBV5-1 and TRBJ1-2, reads KAGVTQTPRYLIKTRGQQVTLSCSPISGHRSVSWYQQTPGQGLQFLFEYFSETQRNKGNFPGRFSGRQFSNSRSEMNVSTLELGDSALYLCASSFSGPGYGYTFGSGTRLTVV.

V and J are TRBV19 and TRBJ2-1; either TRBD1 or TRBD2 may fit D (5 bases each). The end of the DNA aligns better with TRBJ2-7, so the J call may be wrong. Germline V CDR1 and CDR2: LNHDA, SQIVND (reference sequence). CDR3 length: 16 residues. CDR3 DNA sequence: TGTGCCAGTAGTATCTCGCCGGGGCTCTCCTACAATGAGCAGTACTTC. Translated, it gives CASSISPGLSYNEQYF.

This chain's CDR3 is CASSYDTPYYKNIQYF. CDR3 in DNA: TGTGCCAGCAGCTACGACACACCATATTACAAAAACATTCAGTACTTC. The rearrangement links TRBV6-2 or TRBV6-3 to TRBJ2-4; D is ambiguous. Germline V gene sequence: CDR1 MNHEY, CDR2 SVGEGT. Trimming cost V 6 bases and J 3 bases, with 18 bases left between them. The CDR3 covers 16 residues.

A few counts support this clonotype. J is TRBJ1-1 and V is TRBV10-3, with D possibly matching TRBD1 (5 bases). With 2 bases removed from V and 1 base from J, the gap between germline ends came to 8 bases. Germline CDR1 ENHRY, CDR2 SYGVKD. CDR3 size: 14 residues. CDR3: CAISEPGENTEAFF. In nucleotides, the CDR3 is TGTGCCATCAGTGAGCCGGGGGAGAACACTGAAGCTTTCTTT.

There are a few counts of this clonotype. V gene TRBV9 combines with J gene TRBJ2-5; 10 nucleotides align to TRBD2. Germline CDR1 reads SGDLS; CDR2 reads YYNGEE. The CDR3 covers 16 residues. V lost 0 bases, J lost 1 base, and 3 bases stayed unmatched. The DNA of the CDR3 is TGTGCCAGCAGCGTAGATCCTAGCGGGAGCCAAGAGACCCAGTACTTC. Protein: CASSVDPSGSQETQYF. Based on the CDR3 plus reference TRBV9 and TRBJ2-5, the full variable domain is DSGVTQTPKHLITATGQRVTLRCSPRSGDLSVYWYQQSLDQGLQFLIQYYNGEERAKGNILERFSAQQFPDLHSELNLSSLELGDSALYFCASSVDPSGSQETQYFGPGTRLLVL.

The V and J genes are TRBV4-1 and TRBJ2-1; 9 positions match TRBD2. The CDR3 consists of 15 residues. Per germline, CDR1 MGHRA and CDR2 YSYEKL. This CDR3 is CASQTREGLGNEQFF. CDR3 DNA sequence: TGCGCTAGCCAAACGCGGGAGGGCCTCGGGAATGAGCAGTTCTTC.

This clonotype occurred a few times. CDR3: CASSQLAGVKDTQYF. Written as DNA, the CDR3 is TGCGCCAGCAGCCAACTAGCGGGAGTAAAAGATACGCAGTATTTT. The rearrangement uses TRBV4-3 and TRBJ2-3; TRBD2 aligns across 10 bases. Germline V gives CDR1 LGHNA, CDR2 YSLEER. V shed 2 bases, J shed 5 bases, and the junction held 4 bases outside the gene matches. The CDR3 is 15 amino acids.